Sequencing of this T cell receptor beta chain was carried out in a study of blood T cell repertoires in COVID-19. The V and J ends lost 4 bases and 0 bases respectively, with 11 bases between them. The CDR3 totals 15 residues. Germline CDR1 SGHRS, CDR2 YFSETQ. TCRdb's copy holds only in-frame clones and misses some; the assay was immunoSEQ multiplex PCR. Of 270,000 or so clones in the sample, about 88% were seen once. Source material: PBMCs or T cells enriched from blood (not recorded which). This chain joins TRBV5-1 and TRBJ2-1; maybe TRBD2 (5 bases). This sequence originates from a woman between 45 and 60 years old who had been exposed to COVID-19. CDR3 loop: CASSRPRGSYNEQFF. CDR3 DNA sequence: TGCGCCAGCAGCCGACCCCGGGGCTCCTACAATGAGCAGTTCTTC.